Below are 15 T cell receptor beta chains sequenced from a single sample in a study of shared clonotypes between healthy human individuals. Assay: immunoSEQ multiplex PCR; the TCRdb copy retains only in-frame clones and omits some. The table includes over a million clones, under 80% detected once. The specimen sequenced was memory CD4+ T cells sorted from blood. Subset: CD45RA-negative fraction. The receptors stem from a man between 18 and 35 years old in good health.

The V and J genes are TRBV5-1 and TRBJ2-7; tentative D call: TRBD1 (6 bases). CDR1 is SGHRS, CDR2 YFSETQ, per germline. V was clipped by 1 base and J by 2 bases, with 13 bases between them. The CDR3 contains 15 residues. The CDR3 DNA is TGCGCCAGCAGCTTGTCGCAGGGGAGTACCTACGAGCAGTACTTC. This codes for CASSLSQGSTYEQYF.

Concerning this clone itself: The DNA is omitted, as the CDR3 cannot be located on it reliably, and the CDR3 follows TCRdb's listing. The chain is built from TRBV21-1 and TRBJ1-3; the table's D gene call, TRBD1, was not cross checked with the DNA. TRBV21-1 is termed a pseudogene. The CDR3 is 15 amino acids in total, end residues counted. This chain's CDR3 is CATEDRVGTGNTIYF.

The gene calls are TRBV6-5 and TRBJ2-7; TRBD2 might be the D (5 bases). The CDR3 is made up of 13 amino acids. Trimming cost V 0 bases and J 6 bases, with 9 bases left between them. Germline loops: CDR1 MNHEY, CDR2 SVGAGI. CDR3 protein: CASSYSSGSEQYF. The CDR3 coding sequence is TGTGCCAGCAGTTACTCATCGGGATCCGAGCAGTACTTC.

About this clone: The same CDR3 arises from other DNA sequences in this sample as well. This chain joins TRBV7-2 and TRBJ2-7; 7 nucleotides line up with TRBD1. V gave up 5 bases and J gave up 4 bases; unmatched junction bases: 2. This CDR3 is built from 12 residues. Germline assignment: CDR1 SGHTA and CDR2 FQGNSA. CDR3 nucleotides: TGTGCCAGCAGCCCGACAGGGTACGAGCAGTACTTC. Translated, it gives CASSPTGYEQYF.

Only one count was recorded for this clone. This sequence joins TRBV4-3 and TRBJ1-1; D uncertain. The germline V gene encodes CDR1 LGHNA and CDR2 YSLEER. The CDR3 length is 14 residues. V lost 0 bases, J lost 9 bases, and 14 bases lay in between. This chain's CDR3 is CASSQDLRQIKAFF. The CDR3 nucleotides are TGCGCCAGCAGCCAAGATCTCCGGCAGATAAAAGCTTTCTTT.

The gene calls are TRBV25-1 and TRBJ1-5, with D uncertain. V dropped 6 bases and J dropped 0 bases, with 18 bases sitting between them. Germline-derived CDR1 and CDR2 are MGHDK and SYGVNS. CDR3 length: 17 amino acids. The CDR3 loop is CASRGSLHRYSNQPQHF. CDR3 in DNA: TGTGCCAGCAGGGGCAGCCTCCATCGGTATAGCAATCAGCCCCAGCATTTT.

This clone occurred a few times. The chain joins TRBV11-2 to TRBJ1-2, with D maybe TRBD1 (5 bases). The CDR3 loop spans 14 amino acids. Per germline, CDR1 SGHAT and CDR2 FQNNGV. Trimming stripped 1 base from V and 9 bases from J, with 15 bases between. The CDR3 loop reads CASSLVGGALSYTF. The CDR3, as DNA: TGTGCCAGCAGCTTAGTCGGGGGAGCACTGAGCTACACCTTC.

This chain connects TRBV18 to TRBJ1-2; TRBD1 might be the D (5 bases). Looked up from germline, CDR1 is KGHSH and CDR2 is LQKENI. This CDR3 contains 14 residues. Trimming pared 0 bases from V and 8 bases from J, leaving 13 bases between. This CDR3 reads CASSPPFRGDGYTF. CDR3 coding DNA: TGTGCCAGCTCACCACCGTTTCGGGGGGACGGCTACACCTTC.

This clone appeared many times. This CDR3 is also generated by other DNA sequences in the sample. CDR3 nucleotides: TGTGCCAGCTCACCTGGCATGAACACTGAAGCTTTCTTT. Encoded protein: CASSPGMNTEAFF. The chain is built from TRBV18 and TRBJ1-1; no firm D call. The CDR3 extends over 13 amino acids. V was cut by 3 bases and J by 0 bases, with 5 bases left in between. Germline CDR1 and CDR2: KGHSH and LQKENI.

The chain combines TRBV12-5 with TRBJ1-5; TRBD1 agrees at 7 bases. The ends lost 7 bases at V and 7 bases at J; junction bases unmatched: 7. This CDR3 spans 13 amino acids. Germline CDR1 LGHNT, CDR2 FRNRAP. The CDR3 loop reads CASAGQGDQPQHF. The CDR3 DNA is TGTGCTAGTGCAGGGCAGGGGGACCAGCCCCAGCATTTT.

This clone appeared a single time. V gene TRBV10-3 combines with J gene TRBJ1-1; no definite D call. V lost 5 bases, J lost 2 bases, and 12 bases lay in between. Germline V gene sequence: CDR1 ENHRY, CDR2 SYGVKD. CDR3 size: 14 residues. In nucleotides, the CDR3 is TGTGCCATCAGTCGGACGGAGCTTAACACTGAAGCTTTCTTT. Translation: CAISRTELNTEAFF.

Remarks on this clone: The same CDR3 can be traced to other DNA sequences in this sample. This chain links TRBV6-5 with TRBJ2-7; D gene uncertain. The CDR3 is 11 residues long. The V gene's germline CDR1 is MNHEY and CDR2 SVGAGI. V dropped 0 bases and J dropped 6 bases, with 3 bases sitting between them. CDR3 region: CASSYSGEQYF. The CDR3 bases are TGTGCCAGCAGTTACTCGGGCGAGCAGTACTTC.

The rearrangement joins TRBV7-2 to TRBJ2-4; no definite D call. The ends were cut back, 5 bases at V and 11 bases at J, with 16 bases in the middle. The CDR3 runs 13 residues. Germline V gene lookup returns CDR1 SGHTA and CDR2 FQGNSA. The CDR3: CASSPLGYALQYF. The CDR3 bases are TGTGCCAGCAGCCCCCTAGGGTATGCGCTTCAGTACTTC.

The V call is TRBV21-1, the J call TRBJ1-1. TRBV21-1 is annotated as a pseudogene. The CDR3 totals 14 residues. CDR3 nucleotides: TGTGCCAGCAGCAAAGAGAACGAGAACACTGAAGCTTTCTTT. Amino acids: CASSKENENTEAFF.

CDR3 DNA: TGCGCCAGCAGCTTGGATTCCGGGCCCTATGGCTACACCTTC. Its protein product is CASSLDSGPYGYTF. V is TRBV5-1 and J is TRBJ1-2; no clear D gene. This CDR3 has 14 residues. Germline V lookup: CDR1 SGHRS, CDR2 YFSETQ. Trimming took 0 bases from V and 4 from J, leaving 10 bases between them.